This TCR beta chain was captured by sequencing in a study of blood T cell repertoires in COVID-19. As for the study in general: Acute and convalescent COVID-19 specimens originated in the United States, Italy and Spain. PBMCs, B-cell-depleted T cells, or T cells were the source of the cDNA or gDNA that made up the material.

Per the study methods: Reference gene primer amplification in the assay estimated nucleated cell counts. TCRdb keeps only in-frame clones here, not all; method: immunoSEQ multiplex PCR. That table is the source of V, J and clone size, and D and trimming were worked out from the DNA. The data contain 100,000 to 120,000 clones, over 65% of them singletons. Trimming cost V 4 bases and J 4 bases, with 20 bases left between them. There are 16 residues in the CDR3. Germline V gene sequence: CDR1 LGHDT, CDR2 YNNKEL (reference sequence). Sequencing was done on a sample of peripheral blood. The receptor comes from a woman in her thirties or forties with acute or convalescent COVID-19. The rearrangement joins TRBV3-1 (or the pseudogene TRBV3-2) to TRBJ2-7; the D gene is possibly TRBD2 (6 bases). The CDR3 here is CASSRFGGGEGYEQYF. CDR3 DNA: TGTGCCAGCAGCCGGTTCGGCGGCGGGGAAGGATACGAGCAGTACTTC.